In its sample, the clone carrying this T cell receptor beta chain was seen a few times. Its antigen remains unknown. This sample is drawn from a study of T-cell memory formation after mild COVID-19. Notes on the study in general: Day 15 to 85 contractors were CD4/CD8 balanced; later expanders leaned CD4+.

TCR alpha and TCR beta cDNA libraries with sample barcodes and UMIs came from 5'RACE using constant-segment primers. Using its own MiXCR run on the 5' RACE reads, TCRdb lists one record per CDR3 protein. The sample yields roughly 300,000 distinct CDR3 sequences, 8% to 10% seen once. This receptor was identified in a man younger than 30 who had mild COVID-19 (a few samples of this study predate the infection). Cell type and time point are not known. The sequencing input was PBMCs or a T cell subset sorted from them (not recorded which).

The CDR3 sequence is CASSQDEAGHHNEQFF. CDR3 bases: TGCGCCAGCAGCCAAGACGAGGCTGGGCACCACAATGAGCAGTTCTTC. The gene calls are TRBV4-3 and TRBJ2-1; D gene unclear. V was shortened by 0 bases and J by 5 bases, with 14 bases between the two germline ends. This CDR3 spans 16 amino acids. The germline gives CDR1 LGHNA, CDR2 YSLEER.